Here is one T cell receptor beta chain with its context. V was pared by 5 bases and J by 0 bases, with 16 bases between. Germline V CDR1 and CDR2: SGHAT, FQNNGV. The length of the CDR3 is 16 residues. The data were obtained in a study of OX40 agonist ivuxolimab in advanced cancers. Profiling relied on immunoSEQ multiplex PCR, and the TCRdb table lists in-frame clones only, not all of them. The table has about 41,000 clones, around 87% seen once; the top ten hold 3% to 4.5%. The sample here was CD4+ or CD8+ T cells sorted from blood, taken in a trial of the OX40 agonist ivuxolimab. This sequence was found in an adult with an advanced solid tumor such as melanoma, head and neck, liver or kidney cancer. This chain links TRBV11-2 with TRBJ1-2; the D is unclear. The CDR3 region is CASSPISRLTNYGYTF. CDR3 nucleotides: TGTGCCAGCAGCCCGATCTCTCGGCTGACTAACTATGGCTACACCTTC. The whole variable domain, filled in from reference TRBV11-2 and TRBJ1-2, reads EAGVAQSPRYKIIEKRQSVAFWCNPISGHATLYWYQQILGQGPKLLIQFQNNGVVDDSQLPKDRFSAERLKGVDSTLKIQPAKLEDSAVYLCASSPISRLTNYGYTFGSGTRLTVV.